This TCR beta chain came from a study of cytomegalovirus exposure and HLA in healthy donors. Researchers ran the PCR with 60 Vbeta and 13 Jbeta primers. Sequencing used immunoSEQ multiplex PCR; TCRdb keeps in-frame clones, though not all of them. The sample holds more than 80,000 clones; 69% are singletons and the top ten take 2.7%. From germline, CDR1 is SGDLS and CDR2 YYNGEE. This CDR3 comprises 11 residues. Unmatched junction bases numbered 4, after V lost 6 bases and J lost 8 bases. To note about this clone: Its specificity is not known.

The study's findings and limits: Trimming of TCR beta V- and J-genes showed a link, identified in a later analysis, to a missense DCLRE1C variant. In a later analysis, most CMV-associated TCR beta chains appeared HLA-restricted. TCR beta sequences reportedly predicted the HLA-A and HLA-B alleles of most subjects accurately.

This TCR derives from a man aged 45-60 years in good health and CMV-seronegative. Input material: PBMCs. This chain connects TRBV9 to TRBJ1-2; 7 nucleotides agree with TRBD1. CDR3 nucleotides: TGTGCCAGCACCAGGACAGGCGGCTACACCTTC. This codes for CASTRTGGYTF.